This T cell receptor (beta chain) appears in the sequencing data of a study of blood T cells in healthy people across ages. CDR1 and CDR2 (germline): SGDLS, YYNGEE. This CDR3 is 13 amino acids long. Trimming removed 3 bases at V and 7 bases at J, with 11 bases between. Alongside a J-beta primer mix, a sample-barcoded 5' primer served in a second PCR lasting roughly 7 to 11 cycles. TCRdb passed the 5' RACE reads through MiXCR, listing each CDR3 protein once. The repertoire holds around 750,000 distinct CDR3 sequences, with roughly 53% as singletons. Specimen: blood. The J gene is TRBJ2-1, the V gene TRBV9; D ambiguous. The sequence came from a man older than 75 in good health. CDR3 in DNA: TGTGCCAGCAGCGGAGGTTGGGGTAATGAGCAGTTCTTC. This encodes CASSGGWGNEQFF.